These 25 T cell receptor beta chains originate from one sample sequenced in a study of spatial heterogeneity in lung cancer. Sample time point: sample taken at primary tumor resection. Using its own MiXCR run on the 5' RACE reads, TCRdb lists one record per CDR3 protein. Seen here are some 44,000 distinct CDR3 sequences, around 15% observed once, and the top ten hold 55% to 70%. The starting material was PBMCs, obtained at surgery. Every receptor here comes from a male donor with early-stage non-small cell lung cancer.

This clonotype was counted at least ten times. The CDR3 reads CSVAIAASTDTQYF. Here the CDR3 DNA reads TGCAGCGTTGCCATAGCGGCTAGCACAGATACGCAGTATTTT. The rearrangement joins TRBV29-1 to TRBJ2-3, with a tentative D call TRBD2 (6 bases). Germline CDR1 reads SQVTM; CDR2 reads ANQGSEA. This CDR3 has 14 residues. Trimming left V 4 bases short and J 0 bases short, with 11 bases between.

The V gene is TRBV29-1, the J gene TRBJ2-5; the D gene is possibly TRBD1 (5 bases). This CDR3 is built from 11 residues. The germline V gene encodes CDR1 SQVTM and CDR2 ANQGSEA. V was shortened by 2 bases and J by 5 bases, with 6 bases between the two germline ends. The CDR3 protein is CSVEKGETQYF. The CDR3, as DNA: TGCAGCGTTGAAAAGGGGGAGACCCAGTACTTC.

About this clonotype itself: A much larger clone lies one base from this, so it may be a read error. This chain links TRBV27 with TRBJ2-3; 10 bases are shared with TRBD2. There are 15 residues in the CDR3. Germline V gene data show CDR1 as MNHEY and CDR2 as SMNVEV (reference sequence). Trimming at V came to 4 bases and at J to 7 bases, leaving 8 bases not matched to a gene. The CDR3 spells CASSYRGTSANTQYF. DNA of the CDR3: TGTGCCAGCAGTTATCGAGGGACTAGCGCAAATACGCAGTATTTT.

This clonotype was detected ten times or more. This chain uses TRBV7-2 with TRBJ2-1; weak D call: TRBD2 (5 bases). Trimming shortened V by 5 bases and J by 7 bases, and 15 bases separated the two germline ends. Per the germline V gene, CDR1 is SGHTA and CDR2 is FQGNSA. There are 14 residues in the CDR3. The CDR3 DNA reads TGTGCCAGCAGCCCAAACCGCCGGGGTAATGAGCAGTTCTTC. The encoded protein is CASSPNRRGNEQFF. The variable domain in full, completed from reference TRBV7-2 and TRBJ2-1, reads GAGVSQSPSNKVTEKGKDVELRCDPISGHTALYWYRQSLGQGLEFLIYFQGNSAPDKSGLPSDRFSAERTGGSVSTLTIQRTQQEDSAVYLCASSPNRRGNEQFFGPGTRLTVL.

This clonotype has more than one count but fewer than ten. The chain couples TRBV20-1 to TRBJ1-5; D not certain. Germline CDR1 DFQATT, CDR2 SNEGSKA (reference sequence). The CDR3 has 12 residues. Trimming removed 2 bases at V and 5 bases at J, with 7 bases between. CDR3 region: CSARTFDQPQHF. As DNA, the CDR3 is TGCAGTGCTAGAACCTTTGATCAGCCCCAGCATTTT.

This clonotype occurred many times. The chain recombines TRBV5-4 with TRBJ2-7; D possibly corresponds to TRBD2 (6 bases). Germline V gene sequence: CDR1 SGHNT, CDR2 YYREEE (reference sequence). The V and J ends lost 0 bases and 4 bases respectively, with 11 bases between them. This CDR3 has 14 amino acids. The CDR3 DNA sequence: TGTGCCAGCAGCTTGGAGGCAGGGAGGTACGAGCAGTACTTC. Encoded protein: CASSLEAGRYEQYF.

The table lists this clonotype with many counts. J is TRBJ2-5 and V is TRBV5-1, with 8 bases identical to TRBD1. Germline trimming cut 5 bases from V and 7 bases from J; bases unmatched to any gene: 16. Germline values: CDR1 SGHRS, CDR2 YFSETQ. The CDR3 loop spans 16 amino acids. CDR3 DNA sequence: TGCGCCAGCAGTCCACCTACCGGGACAGGTCCGGGGACCCAGTACTTC. Translation gives CASSPPTGTGPGTQYF.

The chain uses TRBV1 and TRBJ2-4. TRBV1 is recorded as a pseudogene. The CDR3 has 11 residues. CDR3 coding DNA: TGCACCAGCTACGGCAAAAACATTCAGTACTTC. Amino acids: CTSYGKNIQYF.

The chain links TRBV2 to TRBJ1-1; D might be TRBD1 (5 bases). The CDR3 runs 15 residues. V lost 5 bases and J 1 base, leaving 14 bases between the germline ends. Germline V CDR1 and CDR2: SNHLY, FYNNEI. CDR3 DNA: TGTGCCAGCAGTTACACCAGGGCGGAGAACACTGAAGCTTTCTTT. Protein sequence: CASSYTRAENTEAFF.

This clonotype was picked up a small number of times. J is TRBJ1-1 and V is TRBV4-1; D gene uncertain. V gave up 4 bases and J gave up 4 bases, with 16 bases separating them. This CDR3 is built from 15 residues. Germline loops: CDR1 MGHRA, CDR2 YSYEKL. The CDR3, as DNA: TGCGCCAGCAGCCGGGGTCGGGGTGTCGGCACTGAAGCTTTCTTT. Protein: CASSRGRGVGTEAFF.

CDR3 sequence reads: CATSRGGTTYNEQFF. The CDR3 DNA reads TGTGCCACCAGCAGAGGAGGTACCACCTACAATGAGCAGTTCTTC. The rearrangement uses TRBV15 and TRBJ2-1; D ambiguous. CDR3 length equals 15 residues. V dropped 1 base and J dropped 2 bases, with 9 bases sitting between them. CDR1 and CDR2 from the germline V gene are LNHNV and YYDKDF (reference sequence).

This clonotype was detected ten times or more. The chain employs TRBV11-2 and TRBJ2-5; 11 bases are shared with TRBD2. The J segment lost 4 bases and the V segment lost 6 bases, leaving 7 bases of the junction unmatched. Per the germline V gene, CDR1 is SGHAT and CDR2 is FQNNGV. The CDR3 has 15 residues. The CDR3 region is CASSLLAGVSETQYF. The CDR3 bases are TGTGCCAGCAGTTTACTAGCGGGAGTCTCAGAGACCCAGTACTTC.

This clonotype was seen repeatedly, ten times or more. This chain links TRBV28 with TRBJ2-1; TRBD2 is a possible D gene (5 bases). CDR1 and CDR2 from the germline V gene are MDHEN and SYDVKM. The CDR3 has 14 amino acids. The ends were cut back, 4 bases at V and 4 bases at J, with 11 bases in the middle. The CDR3 nucleotides are TGTGCCAGCAGTTCGGCTAGCTCATACAATGAGCAGTTCTTC. Its translation: CASSSASSYNEQFF.

This clonotype occurred many times. This rearrangement joins TRBV5-5 to TRBJ1-4; TRBD1 is a possible D gene (5 bases). V lost 3 bases and J lost 6, with 9 bases in between. CDR3 size: 13 residues. Germline V lookup: CDR1 SGHKS, CDR2 YYEKEE (reference sequence). The chain's CDR3 is CASSSGLDEKLFF. The CDR3 DNA sequence: TGTGCCAGCAGCTCAGGGTTGGATGAAAAACTGTTTTTT.

The table lists this clonotype with many counts. The chain links TRBV16 to TRBJ1-1; maybe TRBD1 (5 bases). V lost 0 bases to trimming and J lost 4 bases, with 12 bases between them. The V gene's germline CDR1 is KGHSY and CDR2 FQNENV. The CDR3 contains 15 residues. In nucleotides, the CDR3 is TGTGCCAGCAGCCAATCCGGGGCTGAGGGCACTGAAGCTTTCTTT. Translated, it gives CASSQSGAEGTEAFF.

The chain links TRBV6-6 to TRBJ2-1, with D possibly matching TRBD1 (6 bases). Germline-derived CDR1 and CDR2 are MNHNY and SVGAGI (reference sequence). The CDR3 loop spans 12 amino acids. The CDR3 spells CAVRGSYNEQFF. CDR3 sequence (DNA): TGTGCGGTCAGGGGCTCCTACAATGAGCAGTTCTTC.

This chain uses TRBV29-1 with TRBJ2-3; D not certain. V lost 5 bases and J lost 3, with 9 bases in between. Per germline, CDR1 SQVTM and CDR2 ANQGSEA. This CDR3 comprises 12 residues. The CDR3 sequence: CSVRITTDTQYF. For the CDR3, the DNA is TGCAGCGTTAGGATAACAACAGATACGCAGTATTTT.

The gene calls are TRBV5-6 and TRBJ2-5, with TRBD1 matching 9 bases. CDR3 size: 16 residues. V lost 0 bases, J lost 5 bases, and 8 bases stayed unmatched. Germline V gives CDR1 SGHDT, CDR2 YYEEEE. In nucleotides, the CDR3 is TGTGCCAGCAGCTTGGCCACACAGGGGGCCTGGGAGACCCAGTACTTC. Translating gives CASSLATQGAWETQYF.

DNA for the CDR3: TGTGCCAGCAGCCCCACCGGGCAGGCCCCCGCTGGGGCCAACGTCCTGACTTTC. It is translated as CASSPTGQAPAGANVLTF. This chain joins TRBV9 and TRBJ2-6; D call uncertain. There are 18 residues in the CDR3. V gave up 4 bases and J gave up 2 bases, with 19 bases separating them. The germline V gene has CDR1 SGDLS and CDR2 YYNGEE.

The chain joins TRBV10-3 to TRBJ1-2; 7 bases are shared with TRBD1. From germline, CDR1 is ENHRY and CDR2 SYGVKD. The junction had 7 bases not matched to a gene; V was cut back by 2 bases and J by 4 bases. The CDR3 runs to 15 residues. CDR3 region: CAISEAIQGTYGYTF. Written as DNA, the CDR3 is TGTGCCATCAGTGAGGCCATACAGGGGACCTATGGCTACACCTTC.

This clonotype has ten or more counts. The J gene is TRBJ2-5, the V gene TRBV11-2, with D maybe TRBD2 (5 bases). The V end was cut by 5 bases, the J end by 1 base, with 8 bases between. The CDR3 length is 13 residues. Germline V gene lookup returns CDR1 SGHAT and CDR2 FQNNGV. The CDR3 nucleotides read TGTGCCAGCAGCCGAGGGAGCCAAGAGACCCAGTACTTC. It encodes CASSRGSQETQYF.

The sample holds a few counts of this clonotype. This chain connects TRBV7-8 to TRBJ2-1, with D tentatively TRBD1 or TRBD2 (5 bases each). This CDR3 region has 16 residues. The germline gives CDR1 SGHVS, CDR2 FQNEAQ. V was cut by 5 bases and J by 7 bases, with 21 bases left in between. CDR3 coding DNA: TGTGCCAGCAGCCGATTAACGGGGACGGAGATGAATGAGCAGTTCTTC. It codes for CASSRLTGTEMNEQFF.

This clonotype was seen a few times. V and J are TRBV18 and TRBJ2-2, with TRBD2 matching over 7 bases. This CDR3 is built from 16 residues. Trimming at V came to 2 bases and at J to 2 bases, leaving 5 bases not matched to a gene. Germline CDR1 KGHSH, CDR2 LQKENI. The CDR3 coding sequence is TGTGCCAGCTCACCAGCCCTAGCGGTTAACACCGGGGAGCTGTTTTTT. It yields the protein CASSPALAVNTGELFF.

This clonotype was seen more than once but under ten times. The chain has TRBV27 and TRBJ2-1; 13 positions agree with TRBD2. CDR3 length: 16 residues. The germline V gene has CDR1 MNHEY and CDR2 SMNVEV (reference sequence). Trimming cost V 2 bases and J 7 bases; bases outside gene matches: 5. The DNA of the CDR3 is TGTGCCAGCAGTTTAGCGTGGACTAGCGGGAGTAATGAGCAGTTCTTC. Translated, it gives CASSLAWTSGSNEQFF.

The chain joins TRBV6-6 to TRBJ2-1; weak D call: TRBD1 (5 bases). This CDR3 has 16 residues. Trimming took 0 bases from V and 4 from J, leaving 13 bases between them. CDR1 and CDR2 (germline): MNHNY, SVGAGI (reference sequence). The DNA for the CDR3 is TGTGCCAGCAGTTACTCGGTCTGGGGCAGATACAATGAGCAGTTCTTC. Translated: CASSYSVWGRYNEQFF.